The 7 T cell receptor beta chains below were found in one sample sequenced in a study of T cell changes during pregnancy in multiple sclerosis. Sequencing was performed with immunoSEQ multiplex PCR; in TCRdb, only in-frame clones are kept and a portion is missing. Of 30,000 to 45,000 clones in the sample, approximately 93% were seen once. The input for sequencing was CD4+ T cells from peripheral blood mononuclear cells, taken in the first trimester of pregnancy. Receptors were obtained from a female donor with multiple sclerosis, enrolled in a pregnancy study.

This chain connects TRBV18 to TRBJ2-7; TRBD2 matches at 11 bases. CDR3 length: 15 amino acids. After removal of 1 base from V and 6 bases from J, the junction contained 5 bases not matched to a gene. Germline CDR1 is KGHSH and CDR2 is LQKENI. This chain's CDR3 is CASSPLTSGSSEQYF. The CDR3 coding sequence is TGTGCCAGCTCACCACTTACTAGCGGGAGTAGCGAGCAGTACTTC.

This clone was seen just once. The chain recombines TRBV6-1 with TRBJ1-5; 9 positions agree with TRBD1. Trimming at V came to 4 bases and at J to 2 bases, leaving 3 bases not matched to a gene. CDR1 and CDR2 (germline): MNHNS, SASEGT. The CDR3 consists of 15 residues. The CDR3 sequence is CASSATGGRNQPQHF. CDR3 bases: TGTGCCAGCAGTGCTACAGGGGGCCGCAATCAGCCCCAGCATTTT.

The chain uses TRBV19 and TRBJ2-3; 7 nucleotides match TRBD1. Losses at the gene ends were 4 bases for V and 5 bases for J; bases not matched to a gene: 6. Per the germline V gene, CDR1 is LNHDA and CDR2 is SQIVND (reference sequence). The CDR3 spans 14 residues. DNA of the CDR3: TGTGCCAGTAGTACGGGGACAGTTCAAGATACGCAGTATTTT. This gives the protein CASSTGTVQDTQYF.

This chain uses TRBV30 with TRBJ2-4; D gene ambiguous. Between the trimmed V and J ends, which lost 3 bases and 0 bases, there was a span of 3 bases. The CDR3 is 12 amino acids. Germline CDR1 GTSNPN, CDR2 SVGIG (reference sequence). The CDR3 region has the DNA TGTGCCTGGAGCCAAGCCAAAAACATTCAGTACTTC. This translates into CAWSQAKNIQYF.

The chain has TRBV15 and TRBJ2-5, with TRBD2 matching 8 bases. Trimming at V came to 3 bases and at J to 1 base, leaving 7 bases not matched to a gene. Germline loops: CDR1 LNHNV, CDR2 YYDKDF (reference sequence). The CDR3 length is 16 residues. Here the CDR3 DNA reads TGTGCCACCAGCAGGGAAGCGGGGGCCATCCAAGAGACCCAGTACTTC. Its translation is CATSREAGAIQETQYF.

The chain combines TRBV11-2 with TRBJ2-5; 7 nucleotides align to TRBD2. This CDR3 has 16 residues. Germline values: CDR1 SGHAT, CDR2 FQNNGV. With V trimmed by 1 base and J by 1 base, 6 bases remained unmatched. CDR3 loop: CASSLGGSGFQETQYF. CDR3 DNA: TGTGCCAGCAGCTTAGGGGGTAGCGGGTTCCAAGAGACCCAGTACTTC.

The chain carries TRBV5-1 and TRBJ1-1; D gene ambiguous. The CDR3 runs 14 residues. Germline values: CDR1 SGHRS, CDR2 YFSETQ. Trimming stripped 0 bases from V and 4 bases from J, with 10 bases between. The CDR3 DNA follows: TGCGCCAGCAGCTTGGCTGTCCCAGGCACTGAAGCTTTCTTT. Encoded protein: CASSLAVPGTEAFF.